This T cell receptor beta chain originates from a study of blood T cells in healthy people across ages. Broader study findings: For the donors, CMV status was unknown and possibly confounded expanded clonotype changes. Age brought a roughly linear fall in TCR beta diversity measured per million T cells.

This clonotype has just one count. The target antigen is unknown. Isolation recovered at least 6 million PBMCs from every sample. A J-beta primer mix and a sample-barcoded 5' primer were used in a second PCR of roughly 7 to 12 cycles. TCRdb fed the 5' RACE reads into MiXCR, producing one record per CDR3 protein. The sample carries about 1.4 million distinct CDR3 sequences, roughly 60% recorded once. The TCR originated in a man between 18 and 35 years old in good health. Sequencing used blood.

The chain's CDR3 is CASSQVGLATNEKLFF. DNA for the CDR3: TGCGCCAGCAGCCAAGTTGGGCTTGCAACTAATGAAAAACTGTTTTTT. The chain links TRBV4-1 to TRBJ1-4, with D unclear. Germline CDR1 is MGHRA and CDR2 is YSYEKL. Trimming cost V 1 base and J 0 bases, with 9 bases left between them. The CDR3 runs 16 residues.